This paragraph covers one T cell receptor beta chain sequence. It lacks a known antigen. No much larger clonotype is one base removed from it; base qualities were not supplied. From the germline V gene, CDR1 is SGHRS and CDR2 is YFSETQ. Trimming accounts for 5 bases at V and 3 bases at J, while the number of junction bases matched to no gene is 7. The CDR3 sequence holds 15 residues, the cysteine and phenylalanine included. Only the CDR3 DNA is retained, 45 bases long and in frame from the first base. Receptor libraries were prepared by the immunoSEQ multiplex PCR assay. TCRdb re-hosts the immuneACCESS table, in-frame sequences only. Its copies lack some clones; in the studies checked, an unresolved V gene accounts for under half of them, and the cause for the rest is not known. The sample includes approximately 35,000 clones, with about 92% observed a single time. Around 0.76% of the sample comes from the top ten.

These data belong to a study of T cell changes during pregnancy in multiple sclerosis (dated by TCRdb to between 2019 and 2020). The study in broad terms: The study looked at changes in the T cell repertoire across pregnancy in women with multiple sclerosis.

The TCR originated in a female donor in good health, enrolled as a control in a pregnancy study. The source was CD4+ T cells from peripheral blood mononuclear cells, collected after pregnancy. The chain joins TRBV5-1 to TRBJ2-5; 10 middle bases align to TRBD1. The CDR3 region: CASSSAGTGEETQYF. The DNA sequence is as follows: TGCGCCAGCAGTTCGGCGGGGACAGGGGAAGAGACCCAGTACTTC.